The 29 T cell receptor beta chains presented below share a single source sample, sequenced in a study of T cells after yellow fever vaccination. TCRdb fed the 5' RACE reads into MiXCR, producing one record per CDR3 protein. The table records about 580,000 distinct CDR3 sequences, less than 20% of them present only once. Sequenced here: PBMCs, sampled about 5 days after the first yellow fever vaccination. The receptors here all came from a man aged 18-30 years who received the YFV17D yellow fever vaccine.

The chain combines TRBV5-1 with TRBJ2-1; D might be TRBD2 (6 bases). From germline, CDR1 is SGHRS and CDR2 YFSETQ. This CDR3 has 15 residues. Trimming stripped 0 bases from V and 9 bases from J, with 16 bases between. CDR3: CASSLVGQVGGEQFF. The CDR3 DNA sequence: TGCGCCAGCAGCTTGGTGGGGCAGGTGGGGGGTGAGCAGTTCTTC.

This clonotype appeared a few times. The chain has TRBV6-6 and TRBJ2-3; D unclear. With 8 bases removed from V and 4 bases from J, the gap between germline ends came to 7 bases. The CDR3 runs 11 residues. From germline, CDR1 is MNHNY and CDR2 SVGAGI (reference sequence). The CDR3: CASWSPDTQYF. CDR3 sequence (DNA): TGTGCCAGCTGGAGCCCAGATACGCAGTATTTT.

There are a few counts of this clonotype. The chain recombines TRBV20-1 with TRBJ2-1; D is unclear. Trimming left V 3 bases short and J 2 bases short, with 11 bases between. CDR1 is DFQATT, CDR2 SNEGSKA, per germline (reference sequence). The CDR3 consists of 14 residues. CDR3 region: CSARSLAAYNEQFF. CDR3 nucleotides: TGCAGTGCTAGGTCGTTGGCAGCCTACAATGAGCAGTTCTTC.

This clonotype came up many times. The chain couples TRBV11-2 to TRBJ1-1, with a possible D match to TRBD1 (5 bases). V gave up 0 bases and J gave up 3 bases, with 17 bases separating them. The CDR3 contains 17 residues. CDR1 and CDR2 (germline): SGHAT, FQNNGV. The CDR3 DNA reads as TGTGCCAGCAGCTTAGATCTGGGGGGTCTTTTTTACACTGAAGCTTTCTTT. Its protein is CASSLDLGGLFYTEAFF. The entire variable domain, with the rest obtained from reference TRBV11-2 and TRBJ1-1, is as follows: EAGVAQSPRYKIIEKRQSVAFWCNPISGHATLYWYQQILGQGPKLLIQFQNNGVVDDSQLPKDRFSAERLKGVDSTLKIQPAKLEDSAVYLCASSLDLGGLFYTEAFFGQGTRLTVV.

This chain connects TRBV4-3 to TRBJ2-3, with a weak D call TRBD2 (6 bases). Germline V CDR1 and CDR2: LGHNA, YSLEER. V dropped 0 bases and J dropped 4 bases, with 14 bases sitting between them. This CDR3 is 16 amino acids long. The CDR3 sequence: CASSQERRGWADTQYF. The CDR3 nucleotides are TGCGCCAGCAGCCAAGAAAGGAGGGGTTGGGCAGATACGCAGTATTTT.

This clonotype turned up a few times. The rearrangement links TRBV7-2 to TRBJ2-7; D not certain. This CDR3 is 12 amino acids long. V gave up 2 bases and J gave up 3 bases, with 5 bases separating them. Germline values: CDR1 SGHTA, CDR2 FQGNSA. The chain's CDR3 is CASSLPNYEQYF. Here the CDR3 DNA reads TGTGCCAGCAGCTTACCCAACTACGAGCAGTACTTC.

The CDR3 loop is CASSPGGHYEQYF. The CDR3 DNA follows: TGTGCCAGCAGCCCGGGGGGCCACTACGAGCAGTACTTC. The rearrangement joins TRBV7-2 to TRBJ2-7, with a tentative D call TRBD2 (7 bases). Germline values: CDR1 SGHTA, CDR2 FQGNSA. V shed 5 bases and J shed 3 bases, with 11 bases lying between them. CDR3 size: 13 residues.

The rearrangement links TRBV7-9 to TRBJ2-3, with D uncertain. The V gene lost 1 base and the J gene lost 2 bases, with 7 bases spanning the gap. The V gene's germline CDR1 is SEHNR and CDR2 FQNEAQ (reference sequence). The length of the CDR3 is 14 residues. Written as DNA, the CDR3 is TGTGCCAGCAGCTTAGGGGATCTCACAGATACGCAGTATTTT. Protein sequence: CASSLGDLTDTQYF.

The J gene is TRBJ2-7, the V gene TRBV4-1, with TRBD2 matching over 8 bases. CDR3 length equals 17 residues. The J segment lost 1 base and the V segment lost 1 base, leaving 9 bases of the junction unmatched. The germline CDR1 and CDR2 sequences are MGHRA and YSYEKL. The CDR3 reads CASSQAGASGPSYEQYF. In DNA form, the CDR3 reads TGCGCCAGCAGCCAAGCTGGAGCTAGCGGGCCTTCCTACGAGCAGTACTTC.

J is TRBJ2-5 and V is TRBV6-2 or TRBV6-3, with a tentative D call TRBD2 (6 bases). This CDR3 is 18 amino acids long. The germline V gene has CDR1 MNHEY and CDR2 SVGEGT. Trimming took off 4 bases at V and 0 bases at J, with 21 bases between the two ends. CDR3 nucleotides: TGTGCCAGCAGTTTCCGGGGACTCCTTGAGGAGGACCAAGAGACCCAGTACTTC. Its translation is CASSFRGLLEEDQETQYF.

This clonotype was counted only a few times. The V gene is TRBV6-1, the J gene TRBJ2-5; TRBD2 aligns across 8 bases. The ends lost 8 bases at V and 5 bases at J; junction bases unmatched: 19. Per germline, CDR1 MNHNS and CDR2 SASEGT. The CDR3 spans 17 residues. CDR3 nucleotides: TGTGCCAGCGGAGACCTTAGAGGACTAGCCATGTGGGAGACCCAGTACTTC. Its protein product is CASGDLRGLAMWETQYF.

The J gene is TRBJ1-3, the V gene TRBV9; D is perhaps TRBD1 (5 bases). This CDR3 is 18 amino acids long. V was clipped by 3 bases and J by 7 bases, with 26 bases between them. Per germline, CDR1 SGDLS and CDR2 YYNGEE. The CDR3: CASSARAGGPGKWNTIYF. CDR3 in DNA: TGTGCCAGCAGCGCCCGGGCCGGGGGACCCGGCAAGTGGAACACCATATATTTT.

This clonotype appeared a few times. The chain combines TRBV10-2 with TRBJ2-5; a weak D match, TRBD2 (6 bases). CDR1 and CDR2 (germline): WSHSY, SAAADI. V was trimmed by 6 bases and J by 7 bases, leaving 21 bases between them. The CDR3 totals 15 residues. The DNA for the CDR3 is TGCGCCAGCAGCTACCTAGCGACCGGAAGGGTGACCCAGTACTTC. Protein: CASSYLATGRVTQYF.

The chain uses TRBV11-2 and TRBJ2-2; D may be TRBD2 (6 bases). CDR1 is SGHAT and CDR2 is FQNNGV in the germline V gene. The ends were cut back, 3 bases at V and 6 bases at J, with 14 bases in the middle. The CDR3 runs 15 residues. CDR3 coding DNA: TGTGCCAGCAGCTTGGCGGGCGGGGTTGCCGGGGAGCTGTTTTTT. Its translation is CASSLAGGVAGELFF.

This clonotype showed up just a few times. V and J are TRBV12-3 or TRBV12-4 and TRBJ2-1; 8 bases fit TRBD1. The V segment lost 2 bases and the J segment 3 bases; nucleotides outside the gene matches: 3. This CDR3 has 15 residues. The chain's CDR3 is CASSLQGAVYNEQFF. The CDR3 nucleotides are TGTGCCAGCAGTTTACAGGGGGCTGTCTACAATGAGCAGTTCTTC.

This clonotype was picked up a small number of times. This rearrangement joins TRBV2 to TRBJ2-6, with D hard to call. The CDR3 totals 14 residues. The V and J ends lost 4 bases and 2 bases respectively, with 6 bases between them. CDR1 SNHLY and CDR2 FYNNEI come from the germline V gene. The CDR3 is CASSAQPGANVLTF. The CDR3 DNA follows: TGTGCCAGCAGTGCACAGCCTGGGGCCAACGTCCTGACTTTC.

In this sample, this clonotype turned up a few times. The chain carries TRBV4-1 and TRBJ2-7; TRBD2 matches 7 bases. The CDR3 contains 13 residues. Germline trimming cut 4 bases from V and 7 bases from J; bases unmatched to any gene: 7. Looked up from germline, CDR1 is MGHRA and CDR2 is YSYEKL. CDR3 DNA: TGCGCCAGCAGCCTCCGGGGGGAATGGGAGCAGTACTTC. Protein: CASSLRGEWEQYF.

This clonotype was seen a handful of times. The gene calls are TRBV5-1 and TRBJ1-2, with 10 bases lining up with TRBD1. Trimming cost V 3 bases and J 6 bases; bases outside gene matches: 5. Per the germline V gene, CDR1 is SGHRS and CDR2 is YFSETQ. The CDR3 is 14 residues long. The CDR3: CASSYGTGDDGYTF. CDR3 bases: TGCGCCAGCAGCTACGGGACAGGGGATGATGGCTACACCTTC.

The chain uses TRBV12-3 or TRBV12-4 and TRBJ2-1; 11 bases align to TRBD2. The V and J ends lost 5 bases and 7 bases, in that order; junction bases with no gene match: 10. The CDR3 spans 16 residues. Here the CDR3 reads CASSLLSGGVENEQFF. The CDR3 DNA follows: TGTGCCAGCAGTCTACTTAGCGGGGGGGTTGAAAATGAGCAGTTCTTC.

The table lists this clonotype with many counts. The chain joins TRBV15 to TRBJ2-1; D unclear. The CDR3 runs 12 residues. Trimming stripped 5 bases from V and 8 bases from J, with 10 bases between. Germline values: CDR1 LNHNV, CDR2 YYDKDF (reference sequence). The CDR3 spells CATSGRFDEQFF. Written as DNA, the CDR3 is TGTGCCACCAGCGGTCGGTTCGATGAGCAGTTCTTC.

This chain joins TRBV20-1 and TRBJ2-7; 9 bases align to TRBD2. CDR1 and CDR2 from the germline V gene are DFQATT and SNEGSKA (reference sequence). J lost 2 bases, V lost 0 bases, and 5 bases had no gene match. The CDR3 is made up of 15 amino acids. The CDR3 region is CSARDLAGGPYEQYV. CDR3 nucleotide sequence: TGCAGTGCTAGAGATCTCGCGGGGGGGCCCTACGAGCAGTACGTC.

The chain employs TRBV11-2 and TRBJ1-5; no clear D. The CDR3 runs 13 residues. The V gene's germline CDR1 is SGHAT and CDR2 FQNNGV. The V gene lost 5 bases and the J gene lost 6 bases, with 11 bases spanning the gap. CDR3 region: CASSMRIGQPQHF. The CDR3, as DNA: TGTGCCAGCAGCATGCGCATCGGTCAGCCCCAGCATTTT.

At least ten counts were recorded for this clonotype. The genes are TRBV5-1 and TRBJ2-3; D is possibly TRBD1 (5 bases). The CDR3 is made up of 16 amino acids. V was pared by 4 bases and J by 6 bases, with 21 bases between. Germline values: CDR1 SGHRS, CDR2 YFSETQ. The CDR3 region is CASSMPVPLTEDTQYF. CDR3 DNA: TGCGCCAGCAGCATGCCAGTCCCATTGACAGAGGATACGCAGTATTTT.

The table lists this clonotype with many counts. The chain joins TRBV10-2 to TRBJ2-5; maybe TRBD2 (5 bases). This CDR3 is built from 13 residues. CDR1 is WSHSY and CDR2 is SAAADI in the germline V gene. With 4 bases removed from V and 5 bases from J, the gap between germline ends came to 11 bases. The CDR3: CASSGLARETQYF. Here the CDR3 DNA reads TGCGCCAGCAGTGGGCTAGCTAGGGAGACCCAGTACTTC.

This clonotype was seen a handful of times. The rearrangement links TRBV5-4 to TRBJ2-3; weak D call: TRBD2 (6 bases). Germline loops: CDR1 SGHNT, CDR2 YYREEE (reference sequence). The CDR3 totals 14 residues. Between the trimmed V and J ends, which lost 1 base and 6 bases, there was a span of 12 bases. CDR3 sequence: CASSLRGGKDTQYF. CDR3 in DNA: TGTGCCAGCAGCTTGAGGGGAGGCAAGGATACGCAGTATTTT.

This clonotype was picked up a small number of times. The J gene is TRBJ1-5, the V gene TRBV7-9, with 7 bases fitting TRBD1. V lost 5 bases and J lost 4; bases outside the gene matches: 5. This CDR3 has 14 amino acids. Germline values: CDR1 SEHNR, CDR2 FQNEAQ (reference sequence). The CDR3 DNA reads TGTGCCAGCAGCGGCTCAGGGGGTAATCAGCCCCAGCATTTT. Protein product: CASSGSGGNQPQHF.

The sample holds a few counts of this clonotype. The chain has TRBV27 and TRBJ2-3, with TRBD2 matching 7 bases. The V and J ends lost 6 bases and 3 bases, in that order; junction bases with no gene match: 6. From germline, CDR1 is MNHEY and CDR2 SMNVEV (reference sequence). The length of the CDR3 is 14 residues. The CDR3, as DNA: TGTGCCAGCAGAGCTTCCGGGGGGACAGATACGCAGTATTTT. Its protein product is CASRASGGTDTQYF.

CDR3 sequence: CASSWDISIWSPLHF. The CDR3 region has the DNA TGTGCCAGCAGTTGGGACATCTCTATTTGGTCACCCCTCCACTTT. The chain combines TRBV6-5 with TRBJ1-6; D is perhaps TRBD1 (6 bases). V was pared by 4 bases and J by 10 bases, with 17 bases between. Germline V gene lookup returns CDR1 MNHEY and CDR2 SVGAGI. The CDR3 runs to 15 residues.

The CDR3 nucleotides read TGTGCCAGCAGCCTAGGGACGGCTTCCGTCACAGATACGCAGTATTTT. Its protein product is CASSLGTASVTDTQYF. This chain uses TRBV5-5 with TRBJ2-3; tentatively, D is TRBD1 or TRBD2 (5 bases each). Trimming left V 4 bases short and J 2 bases short, with 17 bases between. Germline V lookup: CDR1 SGHKS, CDR2 YYEKEE (reference sequence). This CDR3 has 16 amino acids.